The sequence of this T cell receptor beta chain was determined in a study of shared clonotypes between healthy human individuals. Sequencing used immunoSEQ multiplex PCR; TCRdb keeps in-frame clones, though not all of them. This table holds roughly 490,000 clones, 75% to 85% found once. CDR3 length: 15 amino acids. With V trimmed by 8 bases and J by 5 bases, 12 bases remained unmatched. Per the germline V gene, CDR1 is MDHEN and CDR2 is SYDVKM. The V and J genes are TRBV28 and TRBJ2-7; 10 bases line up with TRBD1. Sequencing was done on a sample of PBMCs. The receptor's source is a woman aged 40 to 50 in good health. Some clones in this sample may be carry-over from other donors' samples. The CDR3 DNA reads TGTGCCAGCGGAAAAGGGACAGGGGAAATCCACGAGCAGTACTTC. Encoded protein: CASGKGTGEIHEQYF.